Listed here are 24 T cell receptor beta chains from one sample, sequenced in a study of OX40 agonist ivuxolimab in advanced cancers. Library preparation used the immunoSEQ multiplex PCR assay. Imported from immuneACCESS, the table was reduced by TCRdb to in-frame sequences with V and J called. These copies leave out some clones; in studies compared against another copy, an unresolved V gene accounts for under half, and the cause of the remainder is not known. In all, the sample holds 55,000 to 70,000 clones, and 70% to 90% of those were seen once. The top ten clones comprise about 1.3% of the sample. The input for sequencing was CD4+ or CD8+ T cells sorted from blood, taken in a trial of the OX40 agonist ivuxolimab. These receptors were collected from an adult with an advanced solid tumor such as melanoma, head and neck, liver or kidney cancer.

The chain employs TRBV7-2 and TRBJ1-2; D perhaps matches TRBD1 (5 bases). Germline V lookup: CDR1 SGHTA, CDR2 FQGNSA. Trimming took off 2 bases at V and 8 bases at J, with 12 bases between the two ends. The CDR3 has 13 residues. The CDR3 reads CASSLNGARGYTF. The CDR3 DNA sequence: TGTGCCAGCAGCTTAAATGGGGCGCGGGGCTACACCTTC.

This clone was detected once. The chain carries TRBV7-2 and TRBJ1-2; TRBD1 agrees at 8 bases. The length of the CDR3 is 15 residues. Germline V lookup: CDR1 SGHTA, CDR2 FQGNSA. Losses at the gene ends were 1 base for V and 8 bases for J; bases not matched to a gene: 9. The CDR3 nucleotides are TGTGCCAGCAGCTTAGGGCCCCAGACAGGGGACGGCTACACCTTC. Protein product: CASSLGPQTGDGYTF. Full variable domain (remainder filled in from reference TRBV7-2 and TRBJ1-2): GAGVSQSPSNKVTEKGKDVELRCDPISGHTALYWYRQSLGQGLEFLIYFQGNSAPDKSGLPSDRFSAERTGGSVSTLTIQRTQQEDSAVYLCASSLGPQTGDGYTFGSGTRLTVV.

The chain links TRBV11-2 to TRBJ2-1; 10 nucleotides align to TRBD2. The CDR3 is made up of 17 amino acids. Trimming at V came to 5 bases and at J to 0 bases, leaving 7 bases not matched to a gene. The germline CDR1 and CDR2 sequences are SGHAT and FQNNGV. The CDR3 coding sequence is TGTGCCAGCAGCCCCCGGAGGACTAGCGGCTCCTACAATGAGCAGTTCTTC. Its protein is CASSPRRTSGSYNEQFF.

This rearrangement joins TRBV6-5 to TRBJ2-7; 8 nucleotides line up with TRBD1. J lost 5 bases, V lost 6 bases, and 6 bases had no gene match. This CDR3 is built from 13 residues. Looked up from germline, CDR1 is MNHEY and CDR2 is SVGAGI. Written as DNA, the CDR3 is TGTGCCAGCAGGGTGGACAGGGAAAACGAGCAGTACTTC. Translating it yields CASRVDRENEQYF.

This chain's CDR3 is CASSVTGDYNYGYTF. The CDR3 nucleotides are TGTGCCAGCAGCGTTACAGGGGATTATAACTATGGCTACACCTTC. This chain links TRBV9 with TRBJ1-2; TRBD1 matches 7 bases. The V gene's germline CDR1 is SGDLS and CDR2 YYNGEE. This CDR3 spans 15 amino acids. Trimming at V came to 2 bases and at J to 1 base, leaving 5 bases not matched to a gene.

The rearrangement links TRBV19 to TRBJ2-5; 11 nucleotides match TRBD1. Trimming cost V 10 bases and J 1 base; bases outside gene matches: 8. From germline, CDR1 is LNHDA and CDR2 SQIVND (reference sequence). The CDR3 length is 15 residues. Here the CDR3 reads CATTTGQGAQETQYF. For the CDR3, the DNA is TGTGCCACCACCACAGGACAGGGGGCCCAAGAGACCCAGTACTTC.

In its sample, this clone was seen a few times. J is TRBJ2-7 and V is TRBV7-2; tentative D call: TRBD1 (5 bases). Trimming removed 7 bases from V and 0 bases from J, with 13 bases in between. This CDR3 region has 14 residues. Looked up from germline, CDR1 is SGHTA and CDR2 is FQGNSA. The CDR3 coding sequence is TGTGCCAGCACCTCTCAGGGTGGCTCCTACGAGCAGTACTTC. It encodes CASTSQGGSYEQYF.

The chain couples TRBV6-4 to TRBJ2-6; D gene unclear. V lost 6 bases and J lost 2, with 8 bases in between. Germline-derived CDR1 and CDR2 are MRHNA and SNTAGT. The CDR3 runs to 14 residues. CDR3: CASSGSAGANVLTF. The CDR3 DNA follows: TGTGCCAGCAGCGGTAGTGCTGGGGCCAACGTCCTGACTTTC.

The rearrangement uses TRBV5-1 and TRBJ2-5; possibly TRBD2 for D (6 bases). Germline values: CDR1 SGHRS, CDR2 YFSETQ. Trimming took 6 bases from V and 2 from J, leaving 11 bases between them. The CDR3 loop spans 13 amino acids. The CDR3 coding sequence is TGCGCCAGCACGGTGGCGGGACAAGAGACCCAGTACTTC. Translation gives CASTVAGQETQYF.

The rearrangement uses TRBV30 and TRBJ2-5, with D unclear. CDR3 length: 13 amino acids. Trimming removed 0 bases from V and 4 bases from J, with 9 bases in between. Germline lookup yields CDR1 GTSNPN and CDR2 SVGIG (reference sequence). DNA of the CDR3: TGTGCCTGGAGTGTACTCACCCGAGAGACCCAGTACTTC. Protein: CAWSVLTRETQYF.

The chain employs TRBV19 and TRBJ1-2; a possible D gene is TRBD1 (5 bases). This CDR3 is built from 12 residues. The V end lost 6 bases, the J end lost 3 bases, and 8 bases lay between the germline ends. Looked up from germline, CDR1 is LNHDA and CDR2 is SQIVND (reference sequence). The CDR3 sequence is CASRDSYYGYTF. CDR3 DNA sequence: TGTGCCAGTAGAGACAGTTACTATGGCTACACCTTC.

The chain combines TRBV28 with TRBJ2-1; D is ambiguous. Germline V gene data show CDR1 as MDHEN and CDR2 as SYDVKM. The CDR3 is 11 residues long. V shed 4 bases and J shed 8 bases, with 6 bases lying between them. This CDR3 is CASSSEYEQFF. The DNA for the CDR3 is TGTGCCAGCAGTTCCGAGTATGAGCAGTTCTTC. Full variable domain (rest looked up from reference TRBV28 and TRBJ2-1): DVKVTQSSRYLVKRTGEKVFLECVQDMDHENMFWYRQDPGLGLRLIYFSYDVKMKEKGDIPEGYSVSREKKERFSLILESASTNQTSMYLCASSSEYEQFFGPGTRLTVL.

The CDR3 is CASSKVGLARDTQYF. For the CDR3, the DNA is TGTGCCAGCAGCAAAGTGGGACTAGCAAGAGATACGCAGTATTTT. The rearrangement joins TRBV21-1 to TRBJ2-3; the table names TRBD2, a call not compared with the DNA. TRBV21-1 is termed a pseudogene. The CDR3 has 15 residues.

The chain links TRBV5-1 to TRBJ1-3, with D tentatively TRBD1 (5 bases). Germline CDR1 SGHRS, CDR2 YFSETQ. This CDR3 comprises 14 residues. Trimming cost V 0 bases and J 2 bases, with 6 bases left between them. The CDR3: CASSLVGAGNTIYF. The DNA of the CDR3 is TGCGCCAGCAGCTTGGTAGGGGCTGGAAACACCATATATTTT.

The chain employs TRBV5-1 and TRBJ1-1, with D uncertain. CDR3 size: 14 residues. V was shortened by 0 bases and J by 0 bases, with 6 bases between the two germline ends. In germline, CDR1 is SGHRS, CDR2 YFSETQ. The CDR3 DNA is TGCGCCAGCAGCTTGGTCGGGATGAACACTGAAGCTTTCTTT. It translates to CASSLVGMNTEAFF.

The chain couples TRBV7-3 to TRBJ2-5, with D possibly being TRBD2 (7 bases). Trimming removed 2 bases from V and 1 base from J, with 8 bases in between. The CDR3 spans 14 residues. CDR1 and CDR2 from the germline V gene are SGHTA and FQGTGA. The CDR3 protein is CASSLAGAQETQYF. CDR3 bases: TGTGCCAGCAGCTTAGCGGGGGCCCAAGAGACCCAGTACTTC.

The rearrangement joins TRBV5-1 to TRBJ2-2; D remains unclear. Germline V gives CDR1 SGHRS, CDR2 YFSETQ. The V end lost 1 base, the J end lost 0 bases, and 7 bases lay between the germline ends. This CDR3 contains 15 residues. CDR3 region: CASSLLSANTGELFF. DNA for the CDR3: TGCGCCAGCAGCTTGTTGTCGGCGAACACCGGGGAGCTGTTTTTT. The full variable domain, its missing parts supplied by reference TRBV5-1 and TRBJ2-2, is KAGVTQTPRYLIKTRGQQVTLSCSPISGHRSVSWYQQTPGQGLQFLFEYFSETQRNKGNFPGRFSGRQFSNSRSEMNVSTLELGDSALYLCASSLLSANTGELFFGEGSRLTVL.

CDR3 sequence (DNA): TGCGCCAGCAGCTTGGGGACCGCGGTCACCGGGGAGCTGTTTTTT. This codes for CASSLGTAVTGELFF. This rearrangement joins TRBV5-1 to TRBJ2-2; D remains unclear. Trimming stripped 0 bases from V and 4 bases from J, with 10 bases between. This CDR3 spans 15 amino acids. The germline V gene has CDR1 SGHRS and CDR2 YFSETQ.

The chain links TRBV4-3 to TRBJ1-5, with a tentative D call TRBD1 (5 bases). Germline assignment: CDR1 LGHNA and CDR2 YSLEER. Trimming removed 2 bases at V and 2 bases at J, with 13 bases between. This CDR3 comprises 16 residues. The CDR3 is CASSQSGTPGNQPQHF. CDR3 sequence (DNA): TGCGCCAGCAGCCAATCCGGGACCCCCGGCAATCAGCCCCAGCATTTT.

The CDR3 loop reads CASSYSSGGATDTQYF. CDR3 sequence (DNA): TGTGCCAGCAGTTACTCGAGCGGGGGGGCCACAGATACGCAGTATTTT. The rearrangement links TRBV6-6 to TRBJ2-3; TRBD2 aligns across 10 bases. The CDR3 loop spans 16 amino acids. CDR1 is MNHNY and CDR2 is SVGAGI in the germline V gene (reference sequence). Losses at the gene ends were 0 bases for V and 2 bases for J; bases not matched to a gene: 2.

V usage is TRBV10-3 and J usage is TRBJ1-2, with no clear D. Germline-derived CDR1 and CDR2 are ENHRY and SYGVKD. The CDR3 consists of 14 residues. V lost 0 bases and J lost 0, with 5 bases in between. CDR3 residues: CAISESGSNYGYTF. The CDR3 DNA sequence: TGTGCCATCAGTGAGTCTGGCTCTAACTATGGCTACACCTTC.

This chain joins TRBV15 and TRBJ1-2; a weak D match, TRBD1 (5 bases). Germline CDR1 reads LNHNV; CDR2 reads YYDKDF (reference sequence). V lost 0 bases and J 3 bases, leaving 8 bases between the germline ends. The CDR3 sequence is 14 residues long. The DNA of the CDR3 is TGTGCCACCAGCAGAGATCAGGGAGACTATGGCTACACCTTC. Protein sequence: CATSRDQGDYGYTF.

V is TRBV4-1 and J is TRBJ2-2; 11 nucleotides line up with TRBD2. Losses at the gene ends were 3 bases for V and 3 bases for J; bases not matched to a gene: 6. The CDR3 is 17 amino acids. Germline CDR1 is MGHRA and CDR2 is YSYEKL. The chain's CDR3 is CASSQGLAGGYTGELFF. CDR3 in DNA: TGCGCCAGCAGCCAGGGGTTAGCGGGAGGGTACACCGGGGAGCTGTTTTTT.

V gene TRBV6-1 combines with J gene TRBJ2-5, with TRBD1 matching over 7 bases. The CDR3 consists of 13 residues. CDR1 is MNHNS, CDR2 SASEGT, per germline. Unmatched junction bases numbered 12, after V lost 11 bases and J lost 6 bases. The CDR3: CALKETGLQTQYF. The CDR3 bases are TGTGCCTTGAAAGAGACAGGGCTACAGACCCAGTACTTC.